Below, 30 T cell receptor beta chains from the same sample are listed, as sequenced in a study of blood T cell repertoires in COVID-19. The method was immunoSEQ multiplex PCR; TCRdb's version includes in-frame clones alone and lacks a portion of them. The sample lists over 200,000 clones, around nine tenths occurring once. Sequenced material: peripheral blood. These receptors all stem from a man aged 55 to 69 who had recovered from COVID-19.

V gene TRBV24-1 combines with J gene TRBJ1-5; perhaps TRBD1 as D (5 bases). Germline values: CDR1 KGHDR, CDR2 SFDVKD. V was cut by 3 bases and J by 6 bases, with 11 bases left in between. There are 14 residues in the CDR3. CDR3: CATSDSGAVQPQHF. Here the CDR3 DNA reads TGTGCCACCAGTGATAGTGGGGCGGTTCAGCCCCAGCATTTT.

This chain links TRBV20-1 with TRBJ2-7; TRBD1 matches at 10 bases. Trimming at V came to 3 bases and at J to 1 base, leaving 6 bases not matched to a gene. The CDR3 sequence is 15 residues long. Germline V CDR1 and CDR2: DFQATT, SNEGSKA (reference sequence). As DNA, the CDR3 is TGCAGTGCTAGTCCGGGACAGGGGAGATCCTACGAGCAGTACTTC. It is translated as CSASPGQGRSYEQYF.

This chain connects TRBV7-2 to TRBJ2-1; 7 bases map to TRBD1. This CDR3 region has 16 residues. The ends lost 4 bases at V and 2 bases at J; junction bases unmatched: 8. In germline, CDR1 is SGHTA, CDR2 FQGNSA. The CDR3 nucleotides read TGTGCCAGCAGCTCCAGTGCCGGGACAGCCTACAATGAGCAGTTCTTC. Protein product: CASSSSAGTAYNEQFF.

The chain couples TRBV5-1 to TRBJ2-1; tentative D call: TRBD2 (7 bases). Germline V lookup: CDR1 SGHRS, CDR2 YFSETQ. Trimming took 4 bases from V and 4 from J, leaving 18 bases between them. The CDR3 consists of 16 residues. CDR3 loop: CASSRGAPPGYNEQFF. The DNA of the CDR3 is TGCGCCAGCAGCCGGGGGGCTCCGCCGGGTTACAATGAGCAGTTCTTC.

This CDR3 reads CATSDGGSKNIQYF. The CDR3 DNA follows: TGTGCCACCAGTGATGGGGGCTCTAAAAACATTCAGTACTTC. The V and J genes are TRBV24-1 and TRBJ2-4, with a weak D call TRBD1 (6 bases). Germline V gene data show CDR1 as KGHDR and CDR2 as SFDVKD. The germline V and J ends were trimmed by 3 bases and 4 bases, with 9 bases remaining between them. The CDR3 has 14 residues.

The chain uses TRBV6-5 and TRBJ2-1; no definite D call. V gave up 6 bases and J gave up 8 bases, with 20 bases separating them. This CDR3 has 15 amino acids. Germline assignment: CDR1 MNHEY and CDR2 SVGAGI. The DNA for the CDR3 is TGTGCCAGCAGCTTCGGAGCTTCGTCGAGCTATGAGCAGTTCTTC. The encoded protein is CASSFGASSSYEQFF.

This chain joins TRBV7-3 and TRBJ2-2; tentatively, D is TRBD1 (5 bases). The CDR3 covers 18 residues. V dropped 5 bases and J dropped 6 bases, with 25 bases sitting between them. Germline CDR1 SGHTA, CDR2 FQGTGA. CDR3 residues: CASSLLWGDSDRPGELFF. In DNA form, the CDR3 reads TGTGCCAGCAGCCTTCTTTGGGGCGACAGTGATCGACCCGGGGAGCTGTTTTTT.

The V gene is TRBV7-9, the J gene TRBJ1-6; 7 bases fit TRBD1. The CDR3 loop spans 15 amino acids. Germline assignment: CDR1 SEHNR and CDR2 FQNEAQ (reference sequence). J lost 7 bases, V lost 2 bases, and 5 bases had no gene match. CDR3 region: CASSLTQGGNSPLHF. In DNA, the CDR3 is TGTGCCAGCAGCTTAACTCAGGGGGGCAATTCACCCCTCCACTTT.

The chain recombines TRBV5-5 with TRBJ1-2; TRBD1 matches at 7 bases. The J segment lost 4 bases and the V segment lost 3 bases, leaving 3 bases of the junction unmatched. The CDR3 length is 13 residues. Germline values: CDR1 SGHKS, CDR2 YYEKEE (reference sequence). CDR3 bases: TGTGCCAGCAGCTGGACAGGCCTCTATGGCTACACCTTC. It yields the protein CASSWTGLYGYTF. Variable domain in full (rest from reference TRBV5-5 and TRBJ1-2): DAGVTQSPTHLIKTRGQQVTLRCSPISGHKSVSWYQQVLGQGPQFIFQYYEKEERGRGNFPDRFSARQFPNYSSELNVNALLLGDSALYLCASSWTGLYGYTFGSGTRLTVV.

V is TRBV6-5 and J is TRBJ2-7, with D possibly matching TRBD2 (7 bases). The CDR3 sequence is 15 residues long. CDR1 is MNHEY and CDR2 is SVGAGI in the germline V gene. Trimming shortened V by 7 bases and J by 2 bases, and 18 bases separated the two germline ends. CDR3 DNA sequence: TGTGCCAGCACCTCAGGGGCTAGCGGTACCTACGAGCAGTACTTC. Encoded protein: CASTSGASGTYEQYF.

This chain joins TRBV18 and TRBJ2-1, with 8 bases lining up with TRBD2. The CDR3 is made up of 15 amino acids. Germline loops: CDR1 KGHSH, CDR2 LQKENI. V trimming: 3 bases; J trimming: 3 bases; junction bases outside the gene matches: 4. This CDR3 is CASSPPSGGYNEQFF. The CDR3 bases are TGTGCCAGCTCACCCCCCAGCGGGGGCTACAATGAGCAGTTCTTC.

This clone has only a few counts. The chain is built from TRBV28 and TRBJ2-2; possible D gene TRBD1, 6 bases. CDR1 MDHEN and CDR2 SYDVKM come from the germline V gene. Trimming took 2 bases from V and 4 from J, leaving 11 bases between them. The CDR3 consists of 15 residues. The CDR3, as DNA: TGTGCCAGCAGTTTAATACTAGGGGGCACCGGGGAGCTGTTTTTT. Amino acids: CASSLILGGTGELFF.

The chain employs TRBV30 and TRBJ1-4, with a possible D match to TRBD1 (5 bases). V lost 3 bases, J lost 7 bases, and 12 bases lay in between. Per the germline V gene, CDR1 is GTSNPN and CDR2 is SVGIG (reference sequence). The CDR3 sequence is 13 residues long. The CDR3 sequence is CAWSREAGEKLFF. The CDR3 region has the DNA TGTGCCTGGAGCAGGGAAGCTGGTGAAAAACTGTTTTTT.

This clone was detected only a few times. The CDR3 DNA sequence: TGTGCCAGCAGCTTAGACGGGGGCTCCTACAATGAGCAGTTCTTC. This gives the protein CASSLDGGSYNEQFF. The gene calls are TRBV7-2 and TRBJ2-1, with D possibly TRBD2 on 6 matching bases. Trimming pared 1 base from V and 0 bases from J, leaving 7 bases between. This CDR3 has 15 residues. CDR1 is SGHTA, CDR2 FQGNSA, per germline.

CDR3 bases: TGTGCCAGCAGTCCCGGGACAGGGAGAGTCGACACTGAAGCTTTCTTT. It translates to CASSPGTGRVDTEAFF. The chain recombines TRBV27 with TRBJ1-1; 9 bases agree with TRBD1. Germline CDR1 is MNHEY and CDR2 is SMNVEV (reference sequence). This CDR3 region has 16 residues. With 5 bases clipped from V and 3 bases from J, the junction kept 10 bases outside the gene matches.

The chain carries TRBV4-2 and TRBJ1-4; D unclear. This CDR3 comprises 16 residues. Germline loops: CDR1 LGHNA, CDR2 YNFKEQ. V was trimmed by 0 bases and J by 0 bases, leaving 8 bases between them. CDR3 protein: CASSQEKTATNEKLFF. CDR3 DNA: TGTGCCAGCAGCCAAGAGAAGACTGCAACTAATGAAAAACTGTTTTTT.

The chain carries TRBV7-2 and TRBJ2-5, with 10 bases fitting TRBD2. V dropped 1 base and J dropped 4; count of bases not matched to a gene: 3. CDR3 length equals 15 residues. In germline, CDR1 is SGHTA, CDR2 FQGNSA. The CDR3 protein is CASSLESGGAETQYF. CDR3 coding DNA: TGTGCCAGCAGCTTAGAAAGCGGGGGGGCAGAGACCCAGTACTTC.

This chain connects TRBV11-2 to TRBJ2-2; TRBD1 matches at 10 bases. Germline V CDR1 and CDR2: SGHAT, FQNNGV. V trimming: 5 bases; J trimming: 4 bases; junction bases outside the gene matches: 1. The CDR3 is made up of 14 amino acids. The CDR3 is CASSRDRGTGELFF. CDR3 sequence (DNA): TGTGCCAGCAGCCGGGACAGGGGCACCGGGGAGCTGTTTTTT. The whole variable domain, filled in from reference TRBV11-2 and TRBJ2-2, reads EAGVAQSPRYKIIEKRQSVAFWCNPISGHATLYWYQQILGQGPKLLIQFQNNGVVDDSQLPKDRFSAERLKGVDSTLKIQPAKLEDSAVYLCASSRDRGTGELFFGEGSRLTVL.

The chain links TRBV3-1 (or the pseudogene TRBV3-2) to TRBJ2-3, with D perhaps TRBD2 (5 bases). CDR1 is LGHDT and CDR2 is YNNKEL in the germline V gene (reference sequence). The CDR3 sequence is 15 residues long. Trimming took 1 base from V and 3 from J, leaving 11 bases between them. In DNA form, the CDR3 reads TGTGCCAGCAGCCAAGGAGTAGCGACTACAGATACGCAGTATTTT. Translation: CASSQGVATTDTQYF.

The chain recombines TRBV24-1 with TRBJ1-5, with TRBD1 matching over 8 bases. The length of the CDR3 is 15 residues. With 4 bases clipped from V and 2 bases from J, the junction kept 3 bases outside the gene matches. In germline, CDR1 is KGHDR, CDR2 SFDVKD. The CDR3 protein is CATSEAGGGNQPQHF. The CDR3 nucleotides read TGTGCCACCAGTGAGGCAGGGGGCGGCAATCAGCCCCAGCATTTT.

The chain combines TRBV10-3 with TRBJ1-1, with 7 bases lining up with TRBD1. The CDR3 length is 14 residues. V shed 7 bases, J shed 2 bases, and the junction held 7 bases outside the gene matches. Germline V gene lookup returns CDR1 ENHRY and CDR2 SYGVKD. This chain's CDR3 is CAITGDSRNTEAFF. The CDR3, as DNA: TGTGCCATCACCGGGGACAGTAGAAACACTGAAGCTTTCTTT.

This rearrangement joins TRBV19 to TRBJ1-2; D is unclear. Trimming pared 10 bases from V and 5 bases from J, leaving 8 bases between. This CDR3 contains 10 residues. CDR1 and CDR2 (germline): LNHDA, SQIVND (reference sequence). This CDR3 is CATSDYGYTF. CDR3 in DNA: TGTGCCACCTCAGATTATGGCTACACCTTC.

A word on this clone: Distinct nucleotide sequences in the sample also encode this CDR3. V is TRBV9 and J is TRBJ2-3; unclear D gene. The CDR3 spans 15 residues. V lost 0 bases and J 1 base, leaving 9 bases between the germline ends. CDR1 and CDR2 (germline): SGDLS, YYNGEE. CDR3 DNA sequence: TGTGCCAGCAGCGTAGGAGCGAAGGGCACAGATACGCAGTATTTT. Translation gives CASSVGAKGTDTQYF.

The J gene is TRBJ2-7, the V gene TRBV12-3 or TRBV12-4, with 12 nucleotides matching TRBD2. The CDR3 length is 13 residues. Unmatched junction bases numbered 2, after V lost 6 bases and J lost 5 bases. The CDR3 DNA follows: TGTGCCAGCAGGACTAGCGGGGGAGACGAGCAGTACTTC. Amino acid sequence: CASRTSGGDEQYF.

V and J are TRBV9 and TRBJ1-3, with 8 bases fitting TRBD1. Germline lookup yields CDR1 SGDLS and CDR2 YYNGEE. The length of the CDR3 is 15 residues. The ends lost 0 bases at V and 3 bases at J; junction bases unmatched: 2. The CDR3 loop reads CASSVGQGYGNTIYF. CDR3 sequence (DNA): TGTGCCAGCAGCGTAGGACAGGGGTATGGAAACACCATATATTTT.

The J gene is TRBJ1-3, the V gene TRBV3-1 (or the pseudogene TRBV3-2); D perhaps matches TRBD1 (5 bases). CDR3 size: 16 residues. The germline gives CDR1 LGHDT, CDR2 YNNKEL (reference sequence). Between the trimmed V and J ends, which lost 1 base and 1 base, there was a span of 11 bases. The CDR3 region is CASSQGSGGSGNTIYF. The CDR3 DNA reads as TGTGCCAGCAGCCAAGGGTCCGGGGGTTCTGGAAACACCATATATTTT.

The J gene is TRBJ2-1, the V gene TRBV3-1 (or the pseudogene TRBV3-2); a possible D gene is TRBD1 (5 bases). The CDR3 runs to 15 residues. The V and J ends lost 1 base and 1 base respectively, with 8 bases between them. Per the germline V gene, CDR1 is LGHDT and CDR2 is YNNKEL (reference sequence). This CDR3 is CASSQATVSYNEQFF. The CDR3 coding sequence is TGTGCCAGCAGCCAAGCGACAGTTTCCTACAATGAGCAGTTCTTC.

The table lists this clone with a few counts. The genes are TRBV7-9 and TRBJ1-2, with D tentatively TRBD1 (5 bases). This CDR3 has 14 residues. Germline V CDR1 and CDR2: SEHNR, FQNEAQ (reference sequence). V shed 1 base and J shed 8 bases, with 14 bases lying between them. This CDR3 is CASSLVGGAEGYTF. Here the CDR3 DNA reads TGTGCCAGCAGCTTAGTAGGAGGGGCAGAAGGCTACACCTTC.

V is TRBV6-2 or TRBV6-3 and J is TRBJ2-1; TRBD2 matches 8 bases. V dropped 2 bases and J dropped 9; count of bases not matched to a gene: 9. This CDR3 has 15 amino acids. Germline CDR1 MNHEY, CDR2 SVGEGT. The CDR3 DNA reads as TGTGCCAGCAGTTACCAGGGCGGGGGGCCCAGTGAGCAGTTCTTC. Protein: CASSYQGGGPSEQFF.

The V call is TRBV30, the J call TRBJ2-3; 10 nucleotides align to TRBD1. CDR1 and CDR2 from the germline V gene are GTSNPN and SVGIG (reference sequence). Losses at the gene ends were 5 bases for V and 4 bases for J; bases not matched to a gene: 3. The CDR3 is made up of 13 amino acids. DNA of the CDR3: TGTGCCTGGGGACAGGGGGTTGCAGATACGCAGTATTTT. As protein: CAWGQGVADTQYF.